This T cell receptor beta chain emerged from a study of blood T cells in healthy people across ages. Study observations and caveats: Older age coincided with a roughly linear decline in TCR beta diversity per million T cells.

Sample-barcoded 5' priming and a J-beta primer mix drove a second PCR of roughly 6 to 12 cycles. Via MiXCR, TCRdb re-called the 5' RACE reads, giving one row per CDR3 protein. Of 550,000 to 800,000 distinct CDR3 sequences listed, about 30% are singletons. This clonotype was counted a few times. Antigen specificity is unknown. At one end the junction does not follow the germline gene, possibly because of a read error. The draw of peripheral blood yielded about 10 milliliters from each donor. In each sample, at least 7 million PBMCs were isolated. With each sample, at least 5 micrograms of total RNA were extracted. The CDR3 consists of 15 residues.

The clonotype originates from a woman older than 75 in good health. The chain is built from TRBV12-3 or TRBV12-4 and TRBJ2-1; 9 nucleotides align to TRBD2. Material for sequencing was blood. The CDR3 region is CASSLSGGPYNERFF. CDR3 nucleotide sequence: TGTGCCAGCAGTCTAAGCGGGGGGCCCTACAATGAGCGGTTCTTC.